This T cell receptor beta chain was sequenced in a study of blood T cell repertoires in COVID-19. Generated by immunoSEQ multiplex PCR, the TCRdb table keeps only in-frame clones and is missing some. The data contain 200,000 to 250,000 clones, 70% to 90% of them singletons. Per germline, CDR1 SGHKS and CDR2 YYEKEE (reference sequence). Trimming stripped 4 bases from V and 2 bases from J, with 13 bases between. The length of the CDR3 is 15 residues. This chain joins TRBV5-5 and TRBJ1-5; D gene ambiguous. This clonotype was obtained from a woman aged 40 to 49 with acute COVID-19. Sequenced material: PBMCs or T cells enriched from blood (not recorded which). The CDR3 sequence: CASSPLAEGNQPQHF. The CDR3 region has the DNA TGTGCCAGCAGCCCCCTGGCGGAAGGCAATCAGCCCCAGCATTTT. The variable domain in full, completed from reference TRBV5-5 and TRBJ1-5, reads DAGVTQSPTHLIKTRGQQVTLRCSPISGHKSVSWYQQVLGQGPQFIFQYYEKEERGRGNFPDRFSARQFPNYSSELNVNALLLGDSALYLCASSPLAEGNQPQHFGDGTRLSIL.